A selection of T cell receptor beta chains follows, all from one sample in a study of cytomegalovirus exposure and HLA in healthy donors. Some clones are missing from TCRdb's copy, which holds only in-frame ones; the method was immunoSEQ multiplex PCR. This table has 150,000 or so clones, 70% to 85% appearing once. Sequencing input: PBMCs. The receptors come from a man aged 50-60 years in good health and CMV-seropositive. Both conserved end residues are part of each CDR3. The D gene is left open where the match is weak. Clone size is not always given. Where it is, it says once, few, many or a class for expanded clones.

j_call	v_call	clone_size	d_call	cdr3_aa	cdr3_nt
TRBJ2-1	TRBV7-9	few	TRBD1	CASSTTGGRVIEQFF	TGTGCCAGCAGCACGACAGGGGGCAGGGTCATTGAGCAGTTCTTC
TRBJ1-1	TRBV7-3	-	TRBD1	CASSKTPGQGIEAFF	TGTGCCAGCAGCAAGACCCCGGGACAGGGCATTGAAGCTTTCTTT
TRBJ2-1	TRBV6-1	-	TRBD2	CASLLLRGDEQFF	TGTGCCAGCCTTCTCCTACGGGGGGATGAGCAGTTCTTC
TRBJ1-1	TRBV7-9	-	-	CSSTHLTAKREAFF	TGTTCCAGCACCCACCTGACGGCCAAGCGTGAAGCTTTCTTT
TRBJ2-7	TRBV11-1	-	-	CASSLALLYEQYF	TGTGCCAGCAGCTTAGCCCTCCTCTACGAGCAGTACTTC
TRBJ2-7	TRBV6-5	-	-	CASSYEGSAGAEQYF	TGTGCCAGCAGTTACGAGGGGTCGGCAGGGGCCGAGCAGTACTTC
TRBJ2-7	TRBV6-1	-	-	CASSEGTTNFPF	TGTGCCAGCAGTGAAGGGACAACCAACTTCCCGTTC
TRBJ2-2	TRBV19	-	TRBD2	CASGSGGTNTGELFF	TGTGCCAGTGGCTCGGGGGGGACAAACACCGGGGAGCTGTTTTTT
TRBJ2-2	TRBV2	-	-	CASSGRAVGELFF	TGTGCCAGCAGTGGCAGGGCGGTCGGGGAGCTGTTTTTT
TRBJ1-2	TRBV6-1	-	TRBD1	CASSEALQGKHGYTF	TGTGCCAGCAGTGAAGCGTTACAGGGGAAACATGGCTACACCTTC
TRBJ2-2	TRBV9	-	-	CASSGTAEGTGELFF	TGTGCCAGCAGCGGTACCGCGGAGGGGACCGGGGAGCTGTTTTTT
TRBJ2-3	TRBV7-7	-	-	CASSSQGVTDTQYF	TGTGCCAGCAGCTCGCAGGGTGTCACAGATACGCAGTATTTT
TRBJ2-2	TRBV9	-	-	CASSAGGQATGELFF	TGTGCCAGCAGCGCGGGGGGACAGGCAACCGGGGAGCTGTTTTTT
TRBJ2-1	TRBV27	-	TRBD1	CASSDRTSGTGVNNEQFF	TGTGCCAGCAGTGACCGTACCTCCGGGACAGGGGTAAACAATGAGCAGTTCTTC
TRBJ2-3	TRBV5-1	few	-	CASSLSTSDTQYF	TGCGCCAGCAGCTTGTCCACTTCAGATACGCAGTATTTT
TRBJ1-5	TRBV19	-	-	CASSIAGGANQPQHF	TGTGCCAGTAGTATAGCGGGGGGGGCCAATCAGCCCCAGCATTTT
TRBJ1-1	TRBV11-3	-	-	CASSKTVNTEAFF	TGTGCCAGCAGCAAAACAGTGAACACTGAAGCTTTCTTT
TRBJ2-4	TRBV6-5	few	TRBD2	CASSSQGRGVKNIQYF	TGTGCCAGCAGTTCCCAAGGGAGGGGTGTCAAAAACATTCAGTACTTC
TRBJ1-3	TRBV5-1	-	TRBD1	CASSRGTGGNTIYF	TGCGCCAGCAGCCGGGGGACAGGAGGAAACACCATATATTTT
TRBJ2-2	TRBV6-1	once	-	CASSIAGLRTGELFF	TGTGCCAGCAGTATAGCCGGACTACGCACCGGGGAGCTGTTTTTT
TRBJ2-5	TRBV5-1	-	TRBD1	CASSFDATGVQETQYF	TGCGCCAGCAGCTTTGACGCCACAGGGGTCCAAGAGACCCAGTACTTC
TRBJ2-5	TRBV29-1	-	-	CSVAQAAQETQYF	TGCAGCGTTGCACAGGCGGCCCAAGAGACCCAGTACTTC
TRBJ2-1	TRBV7-8	-	-	CASSLLPATVVF	TGTGCCAGCAGCTTACTCCCGGCCACAGTGGTCTTC